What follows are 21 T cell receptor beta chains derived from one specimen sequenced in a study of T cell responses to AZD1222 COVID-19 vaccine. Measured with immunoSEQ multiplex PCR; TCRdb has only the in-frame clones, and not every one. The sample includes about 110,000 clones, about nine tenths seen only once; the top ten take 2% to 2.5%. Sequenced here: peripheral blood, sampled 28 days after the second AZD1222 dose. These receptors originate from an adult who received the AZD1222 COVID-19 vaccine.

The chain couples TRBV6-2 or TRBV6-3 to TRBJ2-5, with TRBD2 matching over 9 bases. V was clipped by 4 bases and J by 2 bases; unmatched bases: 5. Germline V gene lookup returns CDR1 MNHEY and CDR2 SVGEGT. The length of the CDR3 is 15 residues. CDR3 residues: CASSFWGLAQETQYF. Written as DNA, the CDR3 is TGTGCCAGCAGTTTCTGGGGACTAGCACAAGAGACCCAGTACTTC.

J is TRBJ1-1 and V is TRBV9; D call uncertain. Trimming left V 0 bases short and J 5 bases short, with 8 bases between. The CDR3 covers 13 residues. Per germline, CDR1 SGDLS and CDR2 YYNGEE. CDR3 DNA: TGTGCCAGCAGCGTAGACATGGGAACTGAAGCTTTCTTT. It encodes CASSVDMGTEAFF.

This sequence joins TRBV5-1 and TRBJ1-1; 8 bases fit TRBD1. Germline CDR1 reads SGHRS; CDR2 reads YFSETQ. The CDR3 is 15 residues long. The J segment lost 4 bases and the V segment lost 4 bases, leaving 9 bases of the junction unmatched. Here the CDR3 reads CASSPGQGGGTEAFF. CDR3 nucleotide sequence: TGCGCCAGCAGCCCAGGACAGGGTGGAGGCACTGAAGCTTTCTTT. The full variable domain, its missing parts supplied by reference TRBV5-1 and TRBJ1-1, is KAGVTQTPRYLIKTRGQQVTLSCSPISGHRSVSWYQQTPGQGLQFLFEYFSETQRNKGNFPGRFSGRQFSNSRSEMNVSTLELGDSALYLCASSPGQGGGTEAFFGQGTRLTVV.

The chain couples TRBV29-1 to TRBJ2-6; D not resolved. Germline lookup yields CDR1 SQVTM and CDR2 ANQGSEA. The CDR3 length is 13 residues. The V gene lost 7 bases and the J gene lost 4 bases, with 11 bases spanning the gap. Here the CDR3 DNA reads TGCAGCGCTCAGGCATGGGGGGCCAACGTCCTGACTTTC. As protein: CSAQAWGANVLTF. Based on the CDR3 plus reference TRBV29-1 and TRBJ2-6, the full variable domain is SAVISQKPSRDICQRGTSLTIQCQVDSQVTMMFWYRQQPGQSLTLIATANQGSEATYESGFVIDKFPISRPNLTFSTLTVSNMSPEDSSIYLCSAQAWGANVLTFGAGSRLTVL.

The DNA for the CDR3 is TGTGCCAGCAGCGTCCCCCAAGGATTAGATTCACCCCTCCACTTT. Protein: CASSVPQGLDSPLHF. This sequence joins TRBV9 and TRBJ1-6, with no clear D. This CDR3 has 15 residues. Deletions cut 2 bases from V and 8 bases from J, with 14 bases between. Germline assignment: CDR1 SGDLS and CDR2 YYNGEE.

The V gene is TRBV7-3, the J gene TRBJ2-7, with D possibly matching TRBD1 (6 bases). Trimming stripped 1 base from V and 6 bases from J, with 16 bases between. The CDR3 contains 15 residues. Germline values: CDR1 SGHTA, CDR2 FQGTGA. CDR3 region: CASSLNTGSLSEQYF. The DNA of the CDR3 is TGTGCCAGCAGCTTAAATACAGGGTCCCTTTCCGAGCAGTACTTC. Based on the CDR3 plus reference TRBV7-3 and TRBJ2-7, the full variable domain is GAGVSQTPSNKVTEKGKYVELRCDPISGHTALYWYRQSLGQGPEFLIYFQGTGAADDSGLPNDRFFAVRPEGSVSTLKIQRTERGDSAVYLCASSLNTGSLSEQYFGPGTRLTVT.

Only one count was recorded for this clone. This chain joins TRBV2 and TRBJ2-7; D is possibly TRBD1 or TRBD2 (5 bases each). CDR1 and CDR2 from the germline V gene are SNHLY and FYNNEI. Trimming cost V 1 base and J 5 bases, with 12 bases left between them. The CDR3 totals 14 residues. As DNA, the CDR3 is TGTGCCAGCAGTGAAGTGAGGGGAACTAACGAGCAGTACTTC. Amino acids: CASSEVRGTNEQYF.

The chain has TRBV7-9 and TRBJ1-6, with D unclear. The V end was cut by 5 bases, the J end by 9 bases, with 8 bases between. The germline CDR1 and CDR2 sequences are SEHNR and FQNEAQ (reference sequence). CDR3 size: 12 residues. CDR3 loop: CASSTPGSPLHF. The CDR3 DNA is TGTGCCAGCAGCACCCCGGGTTCACCCCTCCACTTT.

This chain's CDR3 is CASSFVQGWTGELFF. CDR3 coding DNA: TGTGCCAGCAGCTTCGTTCAGGGCTGGACCGGGGAGCTGTTTTTT. V is TRBV11-2 and J is TRBJ2-2; possible D gene TRBD1, 5 bases. CDR3 length: 15 residues. The V gene lost 3 bases and the J gene lost 5 bases, with 13 bases spanning the gap. Germline CDR1 is SGHAT and CDR2 is FQNNGV.

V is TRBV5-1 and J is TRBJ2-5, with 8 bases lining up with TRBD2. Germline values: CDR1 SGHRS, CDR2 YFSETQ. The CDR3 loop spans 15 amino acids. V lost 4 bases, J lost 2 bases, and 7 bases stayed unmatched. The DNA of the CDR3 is TGCGCCAGCAGCGGCTCGGCGGGGGGACAAGAGACCCAGTACTTC. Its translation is CASSGSAGGQETQYF.

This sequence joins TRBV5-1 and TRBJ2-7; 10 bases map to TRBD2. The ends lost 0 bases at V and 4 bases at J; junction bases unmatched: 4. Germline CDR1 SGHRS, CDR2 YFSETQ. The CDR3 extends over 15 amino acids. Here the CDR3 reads CASSLDSSGGYEQYF. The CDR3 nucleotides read TGCGCCAGCAGCTTGGATTCTAGCGGGGGATACGAGCAGTACTTC.

The CDR3 loop reads CASSSKGSVGNSPLHF. In nucleotides, the CDR3 is TGTGCCAGCAGCTCCAAAGGGAGTGTTGGTAATTCACCCCTCCACTTT. The chain carries TRBV7-9 and TRBJ1-6, with D hard to call. Trimming pared 4 bases from V and 6 bases from J, leaving 16 bases between. This CDR3 comprises 16 residues. The V gene's germline CDR1 is SEHNR and CDR2 FQNEAQ (reference sequence).

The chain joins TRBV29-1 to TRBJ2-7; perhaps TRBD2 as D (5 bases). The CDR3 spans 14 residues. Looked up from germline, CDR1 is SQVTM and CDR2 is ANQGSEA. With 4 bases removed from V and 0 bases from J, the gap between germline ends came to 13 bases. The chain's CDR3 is CSVVGGPSSYEQYF. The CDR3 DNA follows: TGCAGCGTTGTAGGAGGCCCGAGCTCCTACGAGCAGTACTTC.

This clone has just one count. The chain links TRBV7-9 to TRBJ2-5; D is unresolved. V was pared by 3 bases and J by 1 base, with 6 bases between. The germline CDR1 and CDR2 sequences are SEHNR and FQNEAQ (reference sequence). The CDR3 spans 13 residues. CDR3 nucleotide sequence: TGTGCCAGCAGCTTTGCGGCCCAAGAGACCCAGTACTTC. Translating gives CASSFAAQETQYF.

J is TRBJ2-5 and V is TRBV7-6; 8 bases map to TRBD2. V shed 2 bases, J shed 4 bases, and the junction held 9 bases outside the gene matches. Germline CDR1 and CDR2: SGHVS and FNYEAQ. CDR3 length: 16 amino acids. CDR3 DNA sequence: TGTGCCAGCAGCTTACGGCCGGGGGGGCGATTAGAGACCCAGTACTTC. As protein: CASSLRPGGRLETQYF. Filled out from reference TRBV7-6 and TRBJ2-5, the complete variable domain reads GAGVSQSPRYKVTKRGQDVALRCDPISGHVSLYWYRQALGQGPEFLTYFNYEAQQDKSGLPNDRFSAERPEGSISTLTIQRTEQRDSAMYRCASSLRPGGRLETQYFGPGTRLLVL.

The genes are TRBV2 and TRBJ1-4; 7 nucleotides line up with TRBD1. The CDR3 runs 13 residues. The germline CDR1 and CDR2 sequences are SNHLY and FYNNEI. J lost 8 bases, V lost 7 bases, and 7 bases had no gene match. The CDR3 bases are TGTGCCAGCAATAGACAGGGTTGGGAAAAACTGTTTTTT. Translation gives CASNRQGWEKLFF. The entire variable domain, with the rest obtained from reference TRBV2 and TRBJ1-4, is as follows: EPEVTQTPSHQVTQMGQEVILRCVPISNHLYFYWYRQILGQKVEFLVSFYNNEISEKSEIFDDQFSVERPDGSNFTLKIRSTKLEDSAMYFCASNRQGWEKLFFGSGTQLSVL.

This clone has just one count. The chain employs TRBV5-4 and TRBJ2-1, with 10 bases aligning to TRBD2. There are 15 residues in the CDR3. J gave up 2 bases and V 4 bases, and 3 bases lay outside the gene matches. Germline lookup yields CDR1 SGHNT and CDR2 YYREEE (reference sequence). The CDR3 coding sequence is TGTGCCAGCAGCCCCGGGACTAGCGCCTACAATGAGCAGTTCTTC. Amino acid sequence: CASSPGTSAYNEQFF.

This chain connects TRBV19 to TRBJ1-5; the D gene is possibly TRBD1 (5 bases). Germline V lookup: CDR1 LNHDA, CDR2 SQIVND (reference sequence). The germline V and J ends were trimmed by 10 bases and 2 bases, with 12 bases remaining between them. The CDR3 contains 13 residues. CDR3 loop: CATSPQGNQPQHF. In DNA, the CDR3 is TGTGCCACCTCCCCACAGGGCAATCAGCCCCAGCATTTT.

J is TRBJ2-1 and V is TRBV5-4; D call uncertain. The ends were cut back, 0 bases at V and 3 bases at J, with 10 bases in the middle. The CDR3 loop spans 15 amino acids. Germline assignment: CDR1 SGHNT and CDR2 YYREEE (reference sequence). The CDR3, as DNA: TGTGCCAGCAGCTTGGCCTTCGATCTCTACAATGAGCAGTTCTTC. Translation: CASSLAFDLYNEQFF. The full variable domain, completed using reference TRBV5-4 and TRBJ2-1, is ETGVTQSPTHLIKTRGQQVTLRCSSQSGHNTVSWYQQALGQGPQFIFQYYREEENGRGNFPPRFSGLQFPNYSSELNVNALELDDSALYLCASSLAFDLYNEQFFGPGTRLTVL.

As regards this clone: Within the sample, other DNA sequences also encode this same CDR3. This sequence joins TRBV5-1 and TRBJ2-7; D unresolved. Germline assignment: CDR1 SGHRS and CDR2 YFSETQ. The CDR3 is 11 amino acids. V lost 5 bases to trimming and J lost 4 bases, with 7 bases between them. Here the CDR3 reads CASSFDYEQYF. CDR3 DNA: TGCGCCAGCAGTTTTGATTACGAGCAGTACTTC.

In DNA, the CDR3 is TGTGCCAGCAGTTTTTTTCAGGGGGACTACGAGCAGTACTTC. It translates to CASSFFQGDYEQYF. The chain uses TRBV27 and TRBJ2-7; 7 positions agree with TRBD1. The CDR3 has 14 residues. Germline CDR1 MNHEY, CDR2 SMNVEV (reference sequence). Trimming cost V 3 bases and J 3 bases; bases outside gene matches: 5.